This T cell receptor (beta chain) was profiled in a study of synovial regulatory T cells in juvenile arthritis. Study-level findings and limits: Blood Treg cells that were inflammation-associated showed lower TCR diversity than other blood Treg cells.

Method: immunoSEQ multiplex PCR; TCRdb's copy keeps in-frame clones and lacks some. This table lists 9,500 to 10,000 clones. The CDR3 is 14 amino acids. The record lacks a DNA sequence. Per the germline V gene, CDR1 is SGHTA and CDR2 is FQGTGA. About this clone: No antigen is known for it.

The rearrangement links TRBV7-3 to TRBJ2-2; TCRdb selects TRBD1, and the lack of DNA leaves this call unchecked. Sequencing was performed on Treg cells from blood. As for subset: remaining (HLA-DR-negative) circulating blood Treg cells. The sequence was collected from a donor aged 2 to 35 with juvenile idiopathic arthritis. The chain's CDR3 is CASSLLPSSGELFF.